The 7 T cell receptor beta chains in this list originate from one sample, sequenced in a study of T cells in Graves' hyperthyroidism and ophthalmopathy. The CDR3 regions of TCR beta were amplified from RNA transcripts. The TCR CDR3 first-round RT-PCR relied on the HTBI primer set. TCRdb passed the multiplex PCR reads through MiXCR, listing each CDR3 protein once. The sample yields fewer than 650,000 distinct CDR3 sequences, around 15% seen once. What was sequenced was blood. The receptors here all came from a woman in her 40s with Graves' hyperthyroidism.

The chain combines TRBV4-1 with TRBJ2-5, with 9 bases aligning to TRBD1. The CDR3 has 14 residues. V was clipped by 2 bases and J by 4 bases; unmatched bases: 2. Germline V gene lookup returns CDR1 MGHRA and CDR2 YSYEKL. The CDR3 loop is CASSQPDRGETQYF. The CDR3 DNA sequence: TGCGCCAGCAGCCAACCGGACAGGGGAGAGACCCAGTACTTC.

The chain has TRBV4-1 and TRBJ2-1, with D uncertain. In germline, CDR1 is MGHRA, CDR2 YSYEKL. This CDR3 is built from 13 residues. Trimming removed 0 bases at V and 9 bases at J, with 9 bases between. CDR3 residues: CASSQEGLVEQFF. DNA for the CDR3: TGCGCCAGCAGCCAAGAAGGCCTAGTTGAGCAGTTCTTC.

The rearrangement links TRBV11-2 to TRBJ2-2; D gene ambiguous. The germline V gene encodes CDR1 SGHAT and CDR2 FQNNGV. V lost 5 bases, J lost 3 bases, and 13 bases lay in between. The CDR3 is 15 amino acids. As DNA, the CDR3 is TGTGCCAGCAGCCTCCGAGTTGATCACACCGGGGAGCTGTTTTTT. Amino acid sequence: CASSLRVDHTGELFF. Using reference TRBV11-2 and TRBJ2-2 for the parts outside the CDR3, the full variable domain is EAGVAQSPRYKIIEKRQSVAFWCNPISGHATLYWYQQILGQGPKLLIQFQNNGVVDDSQLPKDRFSAERLKGVDSTLKIQPAKLEDSAVYLCASSLRVDHTGELFFGEGSRLTVL.

This clonotype appeared many times. The chain has TRBV28 and TRBJ2-5; 8 bases map to TRBD2. This CDR3 has 14 residues. Germline CDR1 reads MDHEN; CDR2 reads SYDVKM. Germline trimming cut 7 bases from V and 2 bases from J; bases unmatched to any gene: 6. CDR3 DNA: TGTGCCAGCACCCCCGGGGGGGGGCAAGAGACCCAGTACTTC. This gives the protein CASTPGGGQETQYF.

This clonotype has a handful of counts. The gene calls are TRBV5-6 and TRBJ1-4; D remains unclear. The germline V gene has CDR1 SGHDT and CDR2 YYEEEE. The CDR3 has 14 amino acids. V was clipped by 2 bases and J by 1 base, with 6 bases between them. The CDR3: CASSLQLTNEKLFF. The CDR3, as DNA: TGTGCCAGCAGCTTACAGTTAACTAATGAAAAACTGTTTTTT.

In its sample, this clonotype was seen many times. The chain employs TRBV18 and TRBJ1-5; possible D gene TRBD1, 6 bases. V lost 8 bases, J lost 2 bases, and 16 bases lay in between. Germline assignment: CDR1 KGHSH and CDR2 LQKENI. The CDR3 is made up of 15 amino acids. DNA of the CDR3: TGTGCCAGCAGCGCACAGGGAAACGGCAATCAGCCCCAGCATTTT. This gives the protein CASSAQGNGNQPQHF.

This clonotype was detected many times. The chain joins TRBV20-1 to TRBJ2-3; D perhaps matches TRBD2 (6 bases). Germline-derived CDR1 and CDR2 are DFQATT and SNEGSKA (reference sequence). V was trimmed by 2 bases and J by 0 bases, leaving 18 bases between them. The CDR3 totals 17 residues. The CDR3 protein is CSARSRLVAVSTDTQYF. The CDR3 nucleotides read TGCAGTGCTAGATCCCGGTTGGTAGCGGTCAGCACAGATACGCAGTATTTT.